This T cell receptor (beta chain) appears in the sequencing data of a study of CD8+ T cells in alopecia areata. At the level of the study: Patients in the treated group were given tofacitinib by mouth, 5 to 10 mg twice a day.

Reverse transcription of extracted RNA yielded cDNA, which provided the sequencing template. The table came from immunoSEQ multiplex PCR; TCRdb's copy has only in-frame clones and leaves some out. The sample includes under 15,000 clones, about 59% seen only once; the top ten take 13% to 15%. Researchers took lesional scalp punch biopsies and peripheral blood from people who were alopecia areata patients. In regard to this clone: An end of the junction differs from the germline gene, which may be a read error.

Looked up from germline, CDR1 is LGHNA and CDR2 is YNFKEQ. The length of the CDR3 is 15 residues. The chain uses TRBV4-2 and TRBJ2-3; 7 bases agree with TRBD1. The receptor's source is a human donor with alopecia areata. Specimen: skin. Written as DNA, the CDR3 is TGTGCCAGCAGCCGTTCAGAAGATGGGACAGACACGCAGTATTTT. It yields the protein CASSRSEDGTDTQYF.